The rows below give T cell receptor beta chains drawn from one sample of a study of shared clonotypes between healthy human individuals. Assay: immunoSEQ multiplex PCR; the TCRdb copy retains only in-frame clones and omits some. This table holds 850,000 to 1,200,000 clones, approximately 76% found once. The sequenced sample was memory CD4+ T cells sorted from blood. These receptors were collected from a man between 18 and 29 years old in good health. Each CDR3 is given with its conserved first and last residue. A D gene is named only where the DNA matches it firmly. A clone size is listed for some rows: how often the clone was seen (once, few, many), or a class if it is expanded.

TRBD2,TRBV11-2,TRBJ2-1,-,TGTGCCAGCACCCCCCCGGTCGGGGGGGCTTACAATGAGCAGTTCTTC,CASTPPVGGAYNEQFF
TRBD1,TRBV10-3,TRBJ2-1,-,TGTGCCATCAGTCGCTCCCAACAGGGGCGAGCCTACAATGAGCAGTTCTTC,CAISRSQQGRAYNEQFF
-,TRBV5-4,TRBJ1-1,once,TGTGCCAGCAGCAATGGGCGGGGCTTCACTGAAGCTTTCTTT,CASSNGRGFTEAFF
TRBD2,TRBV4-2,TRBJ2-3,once,TGTGCCAGCAGCCGAGCGGGGACTAGCGGGGGAACCACAGATACGCAGTATTTT,CASSRAGTSGGTTDTQYF
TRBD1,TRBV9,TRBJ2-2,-,TGTGCCAGCAGCGTAGATAGGACAGGGGGCACCGGGGAGCTGTTTTTT,CASSVDRTGGTGELFF
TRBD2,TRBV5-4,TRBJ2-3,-,TGTGCCAGCAGCTTACCCGGGACTAGCGTCACAGATACGCAGTATTTT,CASSLPGTSVTDTQYF
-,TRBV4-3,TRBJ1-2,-,TGCGCCAGCAGCCAAGAACTGGGACACCTCTATGGCTACACCTTC,CASSQELGHLYGYTF
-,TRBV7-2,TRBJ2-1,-,TGTGCCAGCACCCGGGACGAGCTTTACAATGAGCAGTTCTTC,CASTRDELYNEQFF
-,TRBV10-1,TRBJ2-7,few,TGCGCCAGCATTCCGGCAGTCCCAATGAGGAGCTCCTACGAGCAGTACTTC,CASIPAVPMRSSYEQYF
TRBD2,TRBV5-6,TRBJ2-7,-,TGTGCCAGCAGCTTGAAAGGAGCGGGAGGAGGGCACGAGCAGTACTTC,CASSLKGAGGGHEQYF
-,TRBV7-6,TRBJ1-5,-,TGTGCCAGCAGCGCCGGAGGTTTGGGCCCCCAGCATTTT,CASSAGGLGPQHF
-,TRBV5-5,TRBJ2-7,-,TGTGCCAGCAGCCGCGGGACAGCTACGAGAATCCCAGGTGGGCAGTACTTC,CASSRGTATRIPGGQYF
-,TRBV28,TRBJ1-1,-,TGTGCCAGCAGTACCCCGGGGAGGGGAGTCACTGAAGCTTTCTTT,CASSTPGRGVTEAFF
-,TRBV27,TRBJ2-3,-,TGTGCCAGCAGTTCGGCGGGGGCGGTTACGCAGTATTTT,CASSSAGAVTQYF
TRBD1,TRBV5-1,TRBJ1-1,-,TGCGCCAGCAGCTCCAAGACAGGGAACATGAACACTGAAGCTTTCTTT,CASSSKTGNMNTEAFF
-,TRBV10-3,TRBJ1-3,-,TGTGCCATCAGTGGGCCAGCCTCTGGAAACACCATATATTTT,CAISGPASGNTIYF
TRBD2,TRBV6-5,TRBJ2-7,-,TGTGCCAGCCGCCTAGGACTAGCGGGGTCCTACGAGCAGTACTTC,CASRLGLAGSYEQYF
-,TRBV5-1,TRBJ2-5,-,TGCGCCAGCAGCTCGGGTGCGGAAGAGACCCAGTACTTC,CASSSGAEETQYF
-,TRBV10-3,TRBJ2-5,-,TGTGCCATCAGGGGTTGGGGGCAAGAGACCCAGTACTTC,CAIRGWGQETQYF